This entry lists 10 T cell receptor beta chains sequenced from one sample in a study of T cell repertoires in cytomegalovirus infection. Antigen specificity for these receptors is unknown. From the reads, TCRdb called clonotypes with MiXCR, one entry per CDR3 protein. The sample holds around 200,000 distinct CDR3 sequences, 35% to 45% seen once. This specimen consisted of CD8+ T cells from cultured PBMCs, obtained from culture after CMV antigen stimulation. The receptor set was obtained from a human donor in good health (CMV status not recorded). Some clones in this sample may be carry-over from other donors' samples.

This chain joins TRBV7-9 and TRBJ2-3; TRBD2 matches 12 bases. The CDR3 loop spans 16 amino acids. With 3 bases clipped from V and 5 bases from J, the junction kept 6 bases outside the gene matches. Germline CDR1 reads SEHNR; CDR2 reads FQNEAQ (reference sequence). Here the CDR3 reads CASSFNATSGGDTQYF. CDR3 in DNA: TGTGCCAGCAGCTTCAACGCGACTAGCGGGGGAGATACGCAGTATTTT.

J is TRBJ1-3 and V is TRBV13; 7 bases fit TRBD1. Trimming cost V 5 bases and J 1 base; bases outside gene matches: 8. The CDR3 extends over 16 amino acids. Germline-derived CDR1 and CDR2 are PRHDT and FYEKMQ (reference sequence). The CDR3 coding sequence is TGTGCCAGCAGCCGAGGGCCGGGACAGTCTGGAAACACCATATATTTT. Its translation is CASSRGPGQSGNTIYF.

This clonotype was seen more than once but under ten times. This chain uses TRBV7-9 with TRBJ2-1, with D maybe TRBD2 (5 bases). The CDR3 has 12 amino acids. Germline V gene data show CDR1 as SEHNR and CDR2 as FQNEAQ (reference sequence). V lost 5 bases and J lost 9, with 11 bases in between. The CDR3 loop is CASSPDFLEQFF. CDR3 DNA sequence: TGTGCCAGCAGCCCGGACTTCCTTGAGCAGTTCTTC.

This clonotype has more than one count but fewer than ten. In DNA, the CDR3 is TGTGCCAGCAGCCCCCGAGACACAGATACGCAGTATTTT. Translating gives CASSPRDTDTQYF. This chain joins TRBV11-3 and TRBJ2-3; D is unclear. Germline CDR1 and CDR2: SGHNT and YENEEA. The CDR3 extends over 13 amino acids. The germline V and J ends were trimmed by 5 bases and 2 bases, with 8 bases remaining between them.

The chain carries TRBV11-2 and TRBJ2-1; TRBD2 matches 8 bases. CDR3 length: 17 amino acids. Losses at the gene ends were 0 bases for V and 4 bases for J; bases not matched to a gene: 8. Germline values: CDR1 SGHAT, CDR2 FQNNGV. This chain's CDR3 is CASSLEVAAGAYNEQFF. In nucleotides, the CDR3 is TGTGCCAGCAGCTTAGAGGTGGCAGCGGGGGCTTACAATGAGCAGTTCTTC.

The sample holds a few counts of this clonotype. The chain carries TRBV7-9 and TRBJ1-1; D gene ambiguous. With 0 bases removed from V and 1 base from J, the gap between germline ends came to 9 bases. The CDR3 length is 15 residues. CDR1 and CDR2 from the germline V gene are SEHNR and FQNEAQ (reference sequence). This chain's CDR3 is CASSLAPRRNTEAFF. Written as DNA, the CDR3 is TGTGCCAGCAGCTTAGCACCTCGAAGGAACACTGAAGCTTTCTTT.

In this sample, this clonotype turned up a few times. The chain combines TRBV10-3 with TRBJ2-7; 7 bases are a match to TRBD1. This CDR3 has 13 amino acids. V lost 6 bases to trimming and J lost 6 bases; unmatched junction nucleotides: 8. Germline V lookup: CDR1 ENHRY, CDR2 SYGVKD. CDR3 sequence (DNA): TGTGCCATCAGGGACCTAGACAGGGTCGAGCAGTACTTC. Amino acids: CAIRDLDRVEQYF.

The chain carries TRBV30 and TRBJ1-1, with D maybe TRBD1 (6 bases). Germline V lookup: CDR1 GTSNPN, CDR2 SVGIG (reference sequence). The CDR3 runs 15 residues. Trimming cost V 2 bases and J 0 bases, with 13 bases left between them. CDR3 in amino acids: CAWSRPGTLNTEAFF. In DNA, the CDR3 is TGTGCCTGGAGTAGACCCGGGACACTGAACACTGAAGCTTTCTTT.

The V and J genes are TRBV7-8 and TRBJ2-3, with 7 bases lining up with TRBD2. The CDR3 length is 16 residues. Germline CDR1 and CDR2: SGHVS and FQNEAQ. V was pared by 4 bases and J by 3 bases, with 10 bases of the junction left unmatched. This CDR3 is CASSSMGGGVTDTQYF. The CDR3 nucleotides are TGTGCCAGCAGCTCCATGGGGGGAGGGGTTACAGATACGCAGTATTTT.

V gene TRBV7-9 combines with J gene TRBJ1-6, with D uncertain. The germline gives CDR1 SEHNR, CDR2 FQNEAQ (reference sequence). Trimming took off 5 bases at V and 5 bases at J, with 16 bases between the two ends. This CDR3 is 16 amino acids long. The CDR3 bases are TGTGCCAGCAGCCACAGTGAAAGTATAAATAATTCACCCCTCCACTTT. It is translated as CASSHSESINNSPLHF. The full variable domain, rest sourced from reference TRBV7-9 and TRBJ1-6, is DTGVSQNPRHKITKRGQNVTFRCDPISEHNRLYWYRQTLGQGPEFLTYFQNEAQLEKSRLLSDRFSAERPKGSFSTLEIQRTEQGDSAMYLCASSHSESINNSPLHFGNGTRLTVT.